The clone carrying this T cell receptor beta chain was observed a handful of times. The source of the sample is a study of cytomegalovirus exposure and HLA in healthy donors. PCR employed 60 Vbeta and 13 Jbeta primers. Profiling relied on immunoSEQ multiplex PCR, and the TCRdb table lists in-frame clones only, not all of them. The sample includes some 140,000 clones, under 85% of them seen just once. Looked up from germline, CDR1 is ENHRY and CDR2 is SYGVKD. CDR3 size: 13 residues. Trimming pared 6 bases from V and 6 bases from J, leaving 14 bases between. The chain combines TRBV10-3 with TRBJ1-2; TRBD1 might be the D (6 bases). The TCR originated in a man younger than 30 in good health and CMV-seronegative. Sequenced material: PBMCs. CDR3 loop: CAISSTRGHGYTF. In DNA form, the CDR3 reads TGTGCCATCAGCTCAACCAGGGGCCATGGCTACACCTTC.